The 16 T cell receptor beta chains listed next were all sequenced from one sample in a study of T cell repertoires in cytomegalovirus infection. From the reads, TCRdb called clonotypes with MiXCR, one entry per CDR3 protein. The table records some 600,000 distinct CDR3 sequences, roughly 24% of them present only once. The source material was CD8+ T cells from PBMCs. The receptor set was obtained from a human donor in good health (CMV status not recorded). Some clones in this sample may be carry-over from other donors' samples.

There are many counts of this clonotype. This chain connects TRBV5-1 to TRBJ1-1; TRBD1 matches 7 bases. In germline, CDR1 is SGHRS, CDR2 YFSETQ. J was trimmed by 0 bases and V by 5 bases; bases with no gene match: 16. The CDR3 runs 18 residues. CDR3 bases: TGCGCCAGCAGTTCAAGGACAGGCCCGCTATCTATGAACACTGAAGCTTTCTTT. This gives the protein CASSSRTGPLSMNTEAFF.

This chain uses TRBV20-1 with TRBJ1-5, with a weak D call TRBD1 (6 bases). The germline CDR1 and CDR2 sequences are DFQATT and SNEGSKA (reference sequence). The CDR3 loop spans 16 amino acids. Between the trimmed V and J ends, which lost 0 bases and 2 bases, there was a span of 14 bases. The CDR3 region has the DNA TGCAGTGCTAGAGATCGTGGGGGCCTGGGCAATCAGCCCCAGCATTTT. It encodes CSARDRGGLGNQPQHF.

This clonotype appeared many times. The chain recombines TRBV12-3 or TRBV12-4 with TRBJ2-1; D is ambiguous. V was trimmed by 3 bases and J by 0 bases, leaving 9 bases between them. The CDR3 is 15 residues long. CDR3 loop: CASSLVHSSYNEQFF. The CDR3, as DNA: TGTGCCAGCAGTTTGGTTCACAGCTCCTACAATGAGCAGTTCTTC.

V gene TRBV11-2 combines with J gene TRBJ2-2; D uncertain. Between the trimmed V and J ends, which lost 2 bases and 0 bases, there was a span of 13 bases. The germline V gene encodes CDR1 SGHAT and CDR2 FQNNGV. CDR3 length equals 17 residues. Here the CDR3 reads CASSLSPRRPNTGELFF. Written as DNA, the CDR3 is TGTGCCAGCAGCTTATCTCCCAGACGACCGAACACCGGGGAGCTGTTTTTT.

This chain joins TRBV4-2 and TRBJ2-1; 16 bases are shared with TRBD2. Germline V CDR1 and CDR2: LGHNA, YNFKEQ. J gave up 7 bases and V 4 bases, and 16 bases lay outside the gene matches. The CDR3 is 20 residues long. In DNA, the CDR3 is TGTGCCAGCAGCCCCAGGGAGGGACTAGCGGGGGGGAACCCCCCTAATGAGCAGTTCTTC. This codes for CASSPREGLAGGNPPNEQFF.

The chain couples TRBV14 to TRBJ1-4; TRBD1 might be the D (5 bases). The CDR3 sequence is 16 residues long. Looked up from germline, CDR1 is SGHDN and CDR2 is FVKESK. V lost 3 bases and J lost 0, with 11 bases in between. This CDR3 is CASSHPGASTNEKLFF. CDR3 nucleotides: TGTGCCAGCAGCCACCCCGGGGCGTCAACTAATGAAAAACTGTTTTTT.

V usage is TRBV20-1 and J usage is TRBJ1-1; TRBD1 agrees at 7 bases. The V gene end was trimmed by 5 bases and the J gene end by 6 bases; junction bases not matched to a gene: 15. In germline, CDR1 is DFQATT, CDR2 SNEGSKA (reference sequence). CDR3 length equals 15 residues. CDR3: CSAAPRDREYPEAFF. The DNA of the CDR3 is TGCAGTGCTGCCCCGAGAGACAGGGAATACCCTGAAGCTTTCTTT.

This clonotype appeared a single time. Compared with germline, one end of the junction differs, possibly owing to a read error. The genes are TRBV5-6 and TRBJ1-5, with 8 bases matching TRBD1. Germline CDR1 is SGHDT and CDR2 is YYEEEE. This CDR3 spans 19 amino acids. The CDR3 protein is CTSSSFPGGPERSNQPQHF. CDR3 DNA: TGTACCAGCAGCTCCTTTCCAGGGGGCCCAGAACGCAGCAATCAGCCCCAGCATTTT. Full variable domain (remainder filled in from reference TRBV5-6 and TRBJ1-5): DAGVTQSPTHLIKTRGQQVTLRCSPKSGHDTVSWYQQALGQGPQFIFQYYEEEERQRGNFPDRFSGHQFPNYSSELNVNALLLGDSALYLCTSSSFPGGPERSNQPQHFGDGTRLSIL.

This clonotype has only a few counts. As DNA, the CDR3 is TGTGCCAGCAGCTCGCCGGGACAGGGGGCGCCGGAAGAGACCCAGTACTTC. Protein: CASSSPGQGAPEETQYF. The J gene is TRBJ2-5, the V gene TRBV7-9; TRBD1 matches at 12 bases. The CDR3 is 17 amino acids. The trim removed 4 bases at V and 3 bases at J, leaving 9 bases unmatched. The germline gives CDR1 SEHNR, CDR2 FQNEAQ (reference sequence).

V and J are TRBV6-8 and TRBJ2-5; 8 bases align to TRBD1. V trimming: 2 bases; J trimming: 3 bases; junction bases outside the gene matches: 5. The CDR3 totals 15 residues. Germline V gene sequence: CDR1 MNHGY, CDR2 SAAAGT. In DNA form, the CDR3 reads TGTGCCAGCAGTTACGAATTGGACAGGGAAGAGACCCAGTACTTC. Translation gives CASSYELDREETQYF.

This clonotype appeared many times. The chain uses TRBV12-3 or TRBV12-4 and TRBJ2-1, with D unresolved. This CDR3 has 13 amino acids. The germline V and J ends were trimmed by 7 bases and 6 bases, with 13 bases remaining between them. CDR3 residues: CASTQFGGNEQFF. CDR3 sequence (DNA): TGTGCCAGCACCCAATTCGGCGGCAATGAGCAGTTCTTC.

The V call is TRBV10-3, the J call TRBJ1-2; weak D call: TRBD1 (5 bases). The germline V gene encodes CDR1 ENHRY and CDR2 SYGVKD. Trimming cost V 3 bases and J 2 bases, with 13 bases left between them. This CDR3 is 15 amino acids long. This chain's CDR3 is CAISDLGVENYGYTF. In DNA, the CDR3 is TGTGCCATCAGTGATTTGGGGGTTGAGAACTATGGCTACACCTTC.

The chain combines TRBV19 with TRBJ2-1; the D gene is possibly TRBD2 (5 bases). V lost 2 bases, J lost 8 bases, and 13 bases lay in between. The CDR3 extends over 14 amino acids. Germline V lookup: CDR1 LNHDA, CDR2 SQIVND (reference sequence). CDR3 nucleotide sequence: TGTGCCAGTAGTATAAACAGAGCGAGGGATGAGCAGTTCTTC. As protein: CASSINRARDEQFF.

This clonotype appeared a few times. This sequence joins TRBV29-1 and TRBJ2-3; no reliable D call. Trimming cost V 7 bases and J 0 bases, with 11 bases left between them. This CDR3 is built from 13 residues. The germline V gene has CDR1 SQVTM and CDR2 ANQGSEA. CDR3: CSAVGSSTDTQYF. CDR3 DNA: TGCAGCGCCGTAGGCAGCAGCACAGATACGCAGTATTTT.

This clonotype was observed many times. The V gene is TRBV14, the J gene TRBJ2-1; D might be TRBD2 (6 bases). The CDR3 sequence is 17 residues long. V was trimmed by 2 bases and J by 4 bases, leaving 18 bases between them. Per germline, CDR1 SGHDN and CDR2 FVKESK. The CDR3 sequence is CASSQRGGIPGYNEQFF. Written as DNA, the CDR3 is TGTGCCAGCAGCCAACGGGGAGGTATACCGGGGTACAATGAGCAGTTCTTC.

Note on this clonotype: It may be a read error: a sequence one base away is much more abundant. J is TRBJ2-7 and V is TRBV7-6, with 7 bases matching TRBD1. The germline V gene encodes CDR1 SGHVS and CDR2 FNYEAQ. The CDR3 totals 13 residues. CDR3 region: CTSSLGIQGEQYV. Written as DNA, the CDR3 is TGTACCAGCAGCTTAGGAATACAGGGGGAGCAGTACGTC.